These 23 T cell receptor beta chains share one sample of origin, sequenced in a study of STAT3 mutations in large granular lymphocyte leukemia. Study-wide results and limits: At least one immunodominant TCR beta clonotype appeared in every T-cell large granular lymphocyte leukemia patient.

These receptors have no known antigen. Some clones are missing from TCRdb's copy, which holds only in-frame ones; the method was immunoSEQ multiplex PCR. The data show tens of thousands of clones, around 93% seen once. Sequences were obtained from peripheral blood mononuclear cells. All receptors come from a man aged 35-49 years with T-cell large granular lymphocyte leukemia. Some clones in this sample may be carry-over from other donors' samples.

The gene calls are TRBV19 and TRBJ2-1; TRBD1 might be the D (5 bases). The V end lost 7 bases, the J end lost 0 bases, and 13 bases lay between the germline ends. CDR3 length equals 15 residues. The germline V gene encodes CDR1 LNHDA and CDR2 SQIVND (reference sequence). Here the CDR3 reads CASTLDTASYNEQFF. The CDR3 nucleotides are TGTGCCAGTACCTTGGACACCGCCTCCTACAATGAGCAGTTCTTC.

This rearrangement joins TRBV27 to TRBJ1-2; 8 bases map to TRBD1. CDR1 and CDR2 (germline): MNHEY, SMNVEV (reference sequence). CDR3 length: 14 amino acids. Losses at the gene ends were 8 bases for V and 5 bases for J; bases not matched to a gene: 10. The CDR3, as DNA: TGTGCCAGCCGAGAGCAGGGGGCGTATTATGGCTACACCTTC. This gives the protein CASREQGAYYGYTF.

This chain uses TRBV5-5 with TRBJ1-2, with D unresolved. V lost 1 base, J lost 1 base, and 5 bases lay in between. The germline CDR1 and CDR2 sequences are SGHKS and YYEKEE (reference sequence). This CDR3 has 13 residues. CDR3 in amino acids: CASSLKINYGYTF. As DNA, the CDR3 is TGTGCCAGCAGCTTGAAGATTAACTATGGCTACACCTTC.

The rearrangement links TRBV15 to TRBJ1-4; D uncertain. Germline-derived CDR1 and CDR2 are LNHNV and YYDKDF (reference sequence). V lost 9 bases and J 11 bases, leaving 4 bases between the germline ends. The CDR3 sequence is 8 residues long. The CDR3 nucleotides read TGTGCCACGGGGAAACTGTTTTTT. It specifies CATGKLFF.

The chain employs TRBV7-9 and TRBJ1-1, with D uncertain. The CDR3 is 13 amino acids. The germline V gene encodes CDR1 SEHNR and CDR2 FQNEAQ (reference sequence). V was cut by 3 bases and J by 3 bases, with 8 bases left in between. In DNA form, the CDR3 reads TGTGCCAGCAGCTTCTCTCGAGACACTGAAGCTTTCTTT. This encodes CASSFSRDTEAFF. The full variable domain, completed using reference TRBV7-9 and TRBJ1-1, is DTGVSQNPRHKITKRGQNVTFRCDPISEHNRLYWYRQTLGQGPEFLTYFQNEAQLEKSRLLSDRFSAERPKGSFSTLEIQRTEQGDSAMYLCASSFSRDTEAFFGQGTRLTVV.

V gene TRBV6-5 combines with J gene TRBJ1-6; 10 bases align to TRBD1. The germline V gene has CDR1 MNHEY and CDR2 SVGAGI. J was trimmed by 6 bases and V by 5 bases; bases with no gene match: 4. The length of the CDR3 is 15 residues. The CDR3 region is CASSRGTGVNSPLHF. CDR3 coding DNA: TGTGCCAGCAGTCGAGGGACAGGGGTTAATTCACCCCTCCACTTT.

The genes are TRBV5-5 and TRBJ2-7; D tentatively fits TRBD1 or TRBD2 (5 bases each). Per germline, CDR1 SGHKS and CDR2 YYEKEE (reference sequence). V was cut by 4 bases and J by 4 bases, with 21 bases left in between. The CDR3 covers 16 residues. CDR3 sequence reads: CASSLLGTGYEYEQYF. The CDR3 bases are TGTGCCAGCAGCCTCCTCGGGACGGGGTATGAGTACGAGCAGTACTTC.

The chain employs TRBV19 and TRBJ2-7; TRBD1 aligns across 8 bases. The CDR3 has 13 amino acids. After removal of 6 bases from V and 3 bases from J, the junction contained 4 bases not matched to a gene. The germline CDR1 and CDR2 sequences are LNHDA and SQIVND (reference sequence). CDR3 DNA sequence: TGTGCCAGTAGCAAGGACAGGGTCTACGAGCAGTACTTC. It translates to CASSKDRVYEQYF.

J is TRBJ1-6 and V is TRBV28; possible D gene TRBD1, 5 bases. Trimming took off 6 bases at V and 10 bases at J, with 19 bases between the two ends. CDR1 is MDHEN and CDR2 is SYDVKM in the germline V gene. The CDR3 runs to 15 residues. The CDR3 DNA follows: TGTGCCAGCAGCCCCTCGGAGGGACGGGGGTCACCCCTCCACTTT. Protein sequence: CASSPSEGRGSPLHF. The complete variable domain, with remaining parts taken from reference TRBV28 and TRBJ1-6, reads DVKVTQSSRYLVKRTGEKVFLECVQDMDHENMFWYRQDPGLGLRLIYFSYDVKMKEKGDIPEGYSVSREKKERFSLILESASTNQTSMYLCASSPSEGRGSPLHFGNGTRLTVT.

The chain links TRBV25-1 to TRBJ2-4; weak D call: TRBD1 (5 bases). In germline, CDR1 is MGHDK, CDR2 SYGVNS. Between the trimmed V and J ends, which lost 6 bases and 8 bases, there was a span of 8 bases. This CDR3 has 11 residues. In nucleotides, the CDR3 is TGTGCCAGCAGCCTAGGGGACATTCAGTACTTC. This codes for CASSLGDIQYF.

The chain combines TRBV6-5 with TRBJ2-2; perhaps TRBD2 as D (5 bases). The germline V gene encodes CDR1 MNHEY and CDR2 SVGAGI. The ends were cut back, 2 bases at V and 6 bases at J, with 13 bases in the middle. The CDR3 spans 15 residues. CDR3 loop: CASSYSGAEAGELFF. The CDR3 DNA reads TGTGCCAGCAGTTACAGCGGAGCTGAGGCCGGGGAGCTGTTTTTT.

CDR3 protein: CASNPVGGQGYYEQYF. DNA of the CDR3: TGTGCCAGCAATCCCGTAGGGGGACAGGGGTACTACGAGCAGTACTTC. The chain links TRBV28 to TRBJ2-7; 10 nucleotides align to TRBD1. This CDR3 is built from 16 residues. V lost 7 bases and J lost 3; bases outside the gene matches: 12. CDR1 is MDHEN and CDR2 is SYDVKM in the germline V gene.

The gene calls are TRBV11-2 and TRBJ2-7; TRBD1 or TRBD2 may be the D gene (6 bases each). This CDR3 is built from 16 residues. Trimming pared 3 bases from V and 2 bases from J, leaving 17 bases between. Germline V gene sequence: CDR1 SGHAT, CDR2 FQNNGV. CDR3 region: CASSFEGGSSTYEQYF. Written as DNA, the CDR3 is TGTGCCAGCAGCTTTGAAGGGGGGTCATCTACCTACGAGCAGTACTTC.

This clone was seen more than once but under ten times. The chain joins TRBV28 to TRBJ2-7; TRBD2 is a possible D gene (5 bases). The CDR3 covers 13 residues. V was shortened by 3 bases and J by 7 bases, with 13 bases between the two germline ends. Germline assignment: CDR1 MDHEN and CDR2 SYDVKM. The CDR3 sequence is CASSLAGVREQYF. The CDR3 coding sequence is TGTGCCAGCAGTTTGGCCGGGGTACGGGAGCAGTACTTC.

The count of this clone is one. J is TRBJ2-4 and V is TRBV7-9; perhaps TRBD2 as D (7 bases). The CDR3 runs 16 residues. Trimming took off 2 bases at V and 3 bases at J, with 14 bases between the two ends. Germline V gene sequence: CDR1 SEHNR, CDR2 FQNEAQ (reference sequence). DNA of the CDR3: TGTGCCAGCAGCTTAAGGGAGGGGGGATACAAAAACATTCAGTACTTC. Translation: CASSLREGGYKNIQYF.

The genes are TRBV29-1 and TRBJ1-2, with no clear D. Trimming left V 0 bases short and J 7 bases short, with 6 bases between. The germline gives CDR1 SQVTM, CDR2 ANQGSEA. The CDR3 covers 11 residues. The CDR3 loop is CSVEDEGGYTF. The DNA for the CDR3 is TGCAGCGTTGAAGATGAGGGTGGCTACACCTTC.

V usage is TRBV7-8 and J usage is TRBJ2-3; 7 bases agree with TRBD1. V shed 5 bases and J 0 bases; nucleotides not matched to a gene: 5. In germline, CDR1 is SGHVS, CDR2 FQNEAQ. CDR3 size: 15 residues. CDR3 amino acids: CASSRSRGSTDTQYF. For the CDR3, the DNA is TGTGCCAGCAGCCGGAGCAGGGGGAGCACAGATACGCAGTATTTT.

The rearrangement links TRBV7-2 to TRBJ2-2; TRBD2 aligns across 7 bases. V was pared by 4 bases and J by 4 bases, with 9 bases of the junction left unmatched. Germline V gives CDR1 SGHTA, CDR2 FQGNSA. There are 16 residues in the CDR3. CDR3 sequence (DNA): TGTGCCAGCAGCTCTGCCCTCAGGGAGGGCACCGGGGAGCTGTTTTTT. Translation gives CASSSALREGTGELFF.

The rearrangement joins TRBV9 to TRBJ2-7; TRBD1 agrees at 8 bases. Germline V CDR1 and CDR2: SGDLS, YYNGEE. This CDR3 region has 15 residues. V dropped 4 bases and J dropped 3; count of bases not matched to a gene: 9. The CDR3 spells CASSPTGGGYYEQYF. Here the CDR3 DNA reads TGTGCCAGCAGCCCCACAGGGGGAGGATACTACGAGCAGTACTTC.

The J gene is TRBJ2-6, the V gene TRBV29-1; no clear D. CDR3 length equals 14 residues. Germline CDR1 is SQVTM and CDR2 is ANQGSEA. Trimming stripped 6 bases from V and 4 bases from J, with 13 bases between. DNA of the CDR3: TGCAGCGTACTACCCGACGGGGGGGCCAACGTCCTGACTTTC. Translation gives CSVLPDGGANVLTF.

The chain is built from TRBV5-1 and TRBJ2-5, with 9 bases that match TRBD2. Germline V lookup: CDR1 SGHRS, CDR2 YFSETQ. This CDR3 contains 16 residues. Germline trimming cut 0 bases from V and 5 bases from J; bases unmatched to any gene: 8. The CDR3 loop reads CASSLDLAGVMETQYF. The CDR3 DNA sequence: TGCGCCAGCAGCTTGGACTTAGCGGGAGTGATGGAGACCCAGTACTTC.

The V gene is TRBV9, the J gene TRBJ2-1; TRBD1 aligns across 8 bases. V was pared by 0 bases and J by 2 bases, with 4 bases of the junction left unmatched. The CDR3 runs to 16 residues. Germline V gives CDR1 SGDLS, CDR2 YYNGEE. The CDR3 region is CASSVARQGTYNEQFF. The CDR3 region has the DNA TGTGCCAGCAGCGTAGCTCGACAGGGGACCTACAATGAGCAGTTCTTC.

This chain uses TRBV28 with TRBJ2-1, with D perhaps matching TRBD1 (6 bases). CDR1 is MDHEN, CDR2 SYDVKM, per germline. V gave up 3 bases and J gave up 4 bases, with 10 bases separating them. This CDR3 region has 14 residues. CDR3 sequence reads: CASSFRGGYNEQFF. CDR3 DNA sequence: TGTGCCAGCAGTTTCAGGGGCGGGTACAATGAGCAGTTCTTC.